These 29 T cell receptor beta chains originate from one sample sequenced in a study of human T cells and chemical hapten exposure. MiXCR, applied by TCRdb to the RACE reads, yields one record per CDR3 protein. The sample consists of about 120,000 distinct CDR3 sequences, about 11% of them appearing once. Regarding time point: patch test 3, about 24 weeks after DPC sensitization. This sample's treatment: therapeutic diphenylcyclopropenone sensitization with weekly scalp DPC. Sequenced material: whole blood, taken in connection with sensitization to the hapten diphenylcyclopropenone (DPC). These receptors all come from a woman aged 50 to 65 with alopecia areata. Some clones in this sample may be carry-over from other donors' samples.

This clonotype has only a few counts. This chain joins TRBV29-1 and TRBJ2-7; D is tentatively TRBD1 or TRBD2 (6 bases each). V lost 4 bases and J lost 2, with 12 bases in between. Germline CDR1 SQVTM, CDR2 ANQGSEA. The CDR3 is made up of 13 amino acids. CDR3 loop: CSVGGADPYEQYF. Written as DNA, the CDR3 is TGCAGCGTTGGGGGGGCTGACCCCTACGAGCAGTACTTC.

V usage is TRBV28 and J usage is TRBJ2-7; D perhaps matches TRBD2 (5 bases). This CDR3 has 10 residues. CDR1 and CDR2 (germline): MDHEN, SYDVKM. Trimming took 8 bases from V and 6 from J, leaving 8 bases between them. In DNA form, the CDR3 reads TGTGCCAGCGGTCGGGGCGAGCAGTACTTC. As protein: CASGRGEQYF.

This clonotype was found a few times. J is TRBJ1-2 and V is TRBV5-8; 8 bases map to TRBD1. J lost 4 bases, V lost 4 bases, and 9 bases had no gene match. This CDR3 is 15 amino acids long. Germline loops: CDR1 SGHTS, CDR2 YDEGEE. This chain's CDR3 is CASSQPGTGLYGYTF. CDR3 coding DNA: TGTGCCAGCAGCCAACCCGGGACAGGTCTCTATGGCTACACCTTC.

The chain employs TRBV14 and TRBJ2-3; no firm D call. The CDR3 contains 14 residues. The V gene lost 2 bases and the J gene lost 0 bases, with 6 bases spanning the gap. The germline gives CDR1 SGHDN, CDR2 FVKESK. CDR3 nucleotide sequence: TGTGCCAGCAGCCAATTAACTAGCACAGATACGCAGTATTTT. Translated: CASSQLTSTDTQYF.

This clonotype has at least ten counts. The chain's CDR3 is CATSGGGNEQFF. CDR3 bases: TGTGCCACCAGTGGGGGGGGCAATGAGCAGTTCTTC. The chain joins TRBV24-1 to TRBJ2-1; 7 nucleotides line up with TRBD2. The length of the CDR3 is 12 residues. With V trimmed by 5 bases and J by 6 bases, 0 bases remained unmatched. CDR1 is KGHDR and CDR2 is SFDVKD in the germline V gene.

This clonotype came up many times. The chain combines TRBV29-1 with TRBJ2-3; D may be TRBD2 (7 bases). The CDR3 loop spans 13 amino acids. V lost 8 bases, J lost 0 bases, and 12 bases lay in between. CDR1 and CDR2 (germline): SQVTM, ANQGSEA. The CDR3: CSSAGASTDTQYF. The CDR3, as DNA: TGCAGCTCCGCGGGGGCTAGCACAGATACGCAGTATTTT.

The chain couples TRBV7-2 to TRBJ1-5, with no clear D. The CDR3 extends over 15 amino acids. The germline V gene has CDR1 SGHTA and CDR2 FQGNSA. Deletions cut 6 bases from V and 1 base from J, with 13 bases between. The CDR3 nucleotides read TGTGCCAGCAGATTAAAGGGTCTGAGCAATCAGCCCCAGCATTTT. It codes for CASRLKGLSNQPQHF.

This clonotype has more than one count but fewer than ten. The rearrangement links TRBV6-4 to TRBJ2-1; 7 bases are a match to TRBD1. Losses at the gene ends were 3 bases for V and 8 bases for J; bases not matched to a gene: 10. Germline CDR1 MRHNA, CDR2 SNTAGT. The CDR3 loop spans 15 amino acids. The CDR3 DNA sequence: TGTGCCAGCAGTGAGCCGGGACAGCTATGGGATGAGCAGTTCTTC. Translated: CASSEPGQLWDEQFF.

This chain joins TRBV20-1 and TRBJ1-5; a weak D match, TRBD1 (6 bases). The germline CDR1 and CDR2 sequences are DFQATT and SNEGSKA (reference sequence). This CDR3 is 14 amino acids long. Trimming cost V 4 bases and J 0 bases, with 10 bases left between them. The CDR3 coding sequence is TGCAGTGCTACCCAGGGGATTAGCAATCAGCCCCAGCATTTT. As protein: CSATQGISNQPQHF.

V usage is TRBV7-2 and J usage is TRBJ2-1, with 8 bases matching TRBD2. With 5 bases clipped from V and 1 base from J, the junction kept 4 bases outside the gene matches. The CDR3 contains 15 residues. Germline V CDR1 and CDR2: SGHTA, FQGNSA. CDR3 in amino acids: CASSVTGGSYNEQFF. The CDR3 bases are TGTGCCAGCAGCGTTACGGGAGGGTCCTACAATGAGCAGTTCTTC.

There are many counts of this clonotype. The rearrangement uses TRBV2 and TRBJ2-7; TRBD2 matches 12 bases. Trimming removed 5 bases from V and 5 bases from J; junction bases left unmatched: 4. CDR1 and CDR2 (germline): SNHLY, FYNNEI. CDR3 size: 14 residues. CDR3 sequence reads: CASSKLAGGNEQYF. The CDR3, as DNA: TGTGCCAGCAGTAAACTAGCGGGGGGCAACGAGCAGTACTTC.

This clonotype has just a few counts. This rearrangement joins TRBV5-8 to TRBJ1-6, with D possibly TRBD1 on 5 matching bases. The ends were cut back, 4 bases at V and 15 bases at J, with 23 bases in the middle. The CDR3 is 15 residues long. Per the germline V gene, CDR1 is SGHTS and CDR2 is YDEGEE. CDR3 coding DNA: TGTGCCAGCAGCCCCTCGACCTTTCGACGGGGGAGCCTCCACTTT. Encoded protein: CASSPSTFRRGSLHF.

This clonotype occurred a few times. The rearrangement uses TRBV5-1 and TRBJ2-7, with D uncertain. The germline V and J ends were trimmed by 5 bases and 3 bases, with 12 bases remaining between them. From germline, CDR1 is SGHRS and CDR2 YFSETQ. This CDR3 region has 13 residues. The CDR3 DNA sequence: TGCGCCAGCAGGACTGTGATAGACTACGAGCAGTACTTC. Its translation is CASRTVIDYEQYF.

This clonotype was found a few times. The chain employs TRBV6-5 and TRBJ1-2; D is ambiguous. CDR1 and CDR2 from the germline V gene are MNHEY and SVGAGI. The CDR3 runs to 15 residues. Between the trimmed V and J ends, which lost 2 bases and 5 bases, there was a span of 15 bases. The CDR3 bases are TGTGCCAGCAGTTACAGTAGGATTGGCTTATATGGCTACACCTTC. It is translated as CASSYSRIGLYGYTF.

The gene calls are TRBV7-2 and TRBJ2-1; D uncertain. Trimming took 0 bases from V and 3 from J, leaving 3 bases between them. CDR1 and CDR2 from the germline V gene are SGHTA and FQGNSA. CDR3 length: 13 residues. CDR3: CASSLALYNEQFF. The DNA of the CDR3 is TGTGCCAGCAGCTTAGCTCTCTACAATGAGCAGTTCTTC.

The chain links TRBV29-1 to TRBJ1-2; 9 nucleotides line up with TRBD1. Germline-derived CDR1 and CDR2 are SQVTM and ANQGSEA. CDR3 length: 15 amino acids. The V segment lost 7 bases and the J segment 3 bases; nucleotides outside the gene matches: 12. The CDR3 here is CSAGTGQGLDYGYTF. DNA of the CDR3: TGCAGCGCCGGAACGGGACAGGGCTTGGACTATGGCTACACCTTC.

This clonotype has a handful of counts. The rearrangement uses TRBV15 and TRBJ1-5, with 8 bases lining up with TRBD1. The J segment lost 2 bases and the V segment lost 3 bases, leaving 0 bases of the junction unmatched. The CDR3 contains 14 residues. Germline assignment: CDR1 LNHNV and CDR2 YYDKDF (reference sequence). The CDR3, as DNA: TGTGCCACCAGCAGGACAGGGGGCAATCAGCCCCAGCATTTT. Protein sequence: CATSRTGGNQPQHF.

This clonotype was seen only a few times. CDR3 protein: CASSRIAGGQETQYF. CDR3 in DNA: TGTGCCAGCAGCCGTATAGCGGGGGGCCAAGAGACCCAGTACTTC. The gene calls are TRBV5-6 and TRBJ2-5; TRBD2 matches at 10 bases. J was trimmed by 1 base and V by 4 bases; bases with no gene match: 4. Germline V lookup: CDR1 SGHDT, CDR2 YYEEEE. This CDR3 comprises 15 residues.

The chain links TRBV2 to TRBJ2-6; 7 bases match TRBD1. The CDR3 loop spans 19 amino acids. V gave up 4 bases and J gave up 0 bases; unmatched junction bases: 12. The germline CDR1 and CDR2 sequences are SNHLY and FYNNEI. The CDR3 DNA sequence: TGTGCCAGCAGTGCCTTGGGCCGGGACAGAGGCTCTGGGGCCAACGTCCTGACTTTC. Translated: CASSALGRDRGSGANVLTF.

This clonotype has just a few counts. The chain carries TRBV9 and TRBJ2-1; D might be TRBD1 (5 bases). V lost 4 bases and J 7 bases, leaving 15 bases between the germline ends. The germline gives CDR1 SGDLS, CDR2 YYNGEE. The CDR3 loop spans 14 amino acids. CDR3 loop: CASSPPHRLNEQFF. As DNA, the CDR3 is TGTGCCAGCAGCCCCCCCCACAGGTTGAATGAGCAGTTCTTC.

This clonotype showed up just a few times. The rearrangement uses TRBV6-5 and TRBJ2-1; 8 nucleotides match TRBD1. Germline values: CDR1 MNHEY, CDR2 SVGAGI. Unmatched junction bases numbered 5, after V lost 2 bases and J lost 8 bases. The CDR3 covers 14 residues. The DNA for the CDR3 is TGTGCCAGCAGTTACGGCCGGACAGGGTATGAGCAGTTCTTC. It encodes CASSYGRTGYEQFF.

V and J are TRBV7-2 and TRBJ1-5; TRBD1 might be the D (6 bases). Between the trimmed V and J ends, which lost 4 bases and 7 bases, there was a span of 14 bases. The germline V gene has CDR1 SGHTA and CDR2 FQGNSA. The CDR3 loop spans 14 amino acids. The CDR3 sequence is CASSSGQIGQPQHF. CDR3 DNA: TGTGCCAGCAGCTCCGGACAGATAGGCCAGCCCCAGCATTTT.

This chain links TRBV2 with TRBJ2-3, with TRBD2 matching 10 bases. The junction had 13 bases not matched to a gene; V was cut back by 3 bases and J by 1 base. The CDR3 runs to 19 residues. In germline, CDR1 is SNHLY, CDR2 FYNNEI. The CDR3 region is CASSEVPGLASRGTDTQYF. CDR3 coding DNA: TGTGCCAGCAGTGAGGTCCCGGGACTAGCGTCTAGAGGCACAGATACGCAGTATTTT.

V is TRBV20-1 and J is TRBJ2-1; D gene uncertain. The germline V gene encodes CDR1 DFQATT and CDR2 SNEGSKA (reference sequence). The CDR3 contains 11 residues. Trimming left V 6 bases short and J 6 bases short, with 9 bases between. CDR3 bases: TGCAGTGCCCTGGGCGGCAATGAGCAGTTCTTC. This translates into CSALGGNEQFF.

This clonotype turned up a few times. This chain joins TRBV20-1 and TRBJ2-5, with 8 bases fitting TRBD2. J lost 5 bases, V lost 3 bases, and 5 bases had no gene match. Germline V CDR1 and CDR2: DFQATT, SNEGSKA (reference sequence). This CDR3 contains 13 residues. CDR3 DNA: TGCAGTGCTAGGGTCCCGGGAGGGGAGACCCAGTACTTC. It codes for CSARVPGGETQYF.

This clonotype was detected only a few times. In nucleotides, the CDR3 is TGTGCCAGCAGTGACCCCCGGAGCGACCTGACTTTC. Translated, it gives CASSDPRSDLTF. This chain joins TRBV2 and TRBJ2-6, with D hard to call. Germline lookup yields CDR1 SNHLY and CDR2 FYNNEI. V was trimmed by 3 bases and J by 15 bases, leaving 12 bases between them. This CDR3 region has 12 residues.

This clonotype has only a few counts. The V and J genes are TRBV5-1 and TRBJ1-1, with 8 bases aligning to TRBD1. The V segment lost 7 bases and the J segment 5 bases; nucleotides outside the gene matches: 16. The CDR3 is made up of 16 amino acids. CDR1 and CDR2 (germline): SGHRS, YFSETQ. The CDR3 nucleotides are TGCGCCAGCTTTAGCTTCCCGGGACAGGCAGCAACTGAAGCTTTCTTT. It encodes CASFSFPGQAATEAFF. The variable domain in full, with the rest retrieved from reference TRBV5-1 and TRBJ1-1, is KAGVTQTPRYLIKTRGQQVTLSCSPISGHRSVSWYQQTPGQGLQFLFEYFSETQRNKGNFPGRFSGRQFSNSRSEMNVSTLELGDSALYLCASFSFPGQAATEAFFGQGTRLTVV.

The V call is TRBV27, the J call TRBJ2-1; a weak D match, TRBD2 (6 bases). V gave up 5 bases and J gave up 5 bases, with 13 bases separating them. The CDR3 covers 14 residues. CDR1 MNHEY and CDR2 SMNVEV come from the germline V gene (reference sequence). The CDR3 is CASSLGTAHNEQFF. CDR3 nucleotide sequence: TGTGCCAGCAGTCTTGGGACTGCCCACAATGAGCAGTTCTTC.

The chain couples TRBV28 to TRBJ2-3, with D possibly being TRBD1 (6 bases). The CDR3 extends over 18 amino acids. The ends were cut back, 5 bases at V and 0 bases at J, with 21 bases in the middle. From germline, CDR1 is MDHEN and CDR2 SYDVKM. The CDR3 spells CASSLPPGDETSTDTQYF. The CDR3 DNA reads as TGTGCCAGCAGTCTCCCCCCAGGGGACGAAACTAGCACAGATACGCAGTATTTT.